A single sample gave rise to the 2 T cell receptor beta chains below, sequenced in a study of blood T cell repertoires in COVID-19. The data were produced by immunoSEQ multiplex PCR, yet TCRdb's version contains in-frame clones alone and is incomplete. Of more than 250,000 clones listed, 70% to 90% are singletons. Sequencing input: peripheral blood. All receptors come from a man aged 50 or older with active or convalescent COVID-19.

This clone was detected a few times. This chain connects TRBV7-9 to TRBJ2-1; 7 bases agree with TRBD2. V was clipped by 3 bases and J by 8 bases; unmatched bases: 4. Per germline, CDR1 SEHNR and CDR2 FQNEAQ (reference sequence). The CDR3 spans 13 residues. The CDR3: CASSLGGVHEQFF. The DNA for the CDR3 is TGTGCCAGCAGCTTGGGAGGGGTCCATGAGCAGTTCTTC.

The rearrangement links TRBV27 to TRBJ1-2; D gene uncertain. The CDR3 runs 13 residues. Germline V gives CDR1 MNHEY, CDR2 SMNVEV (reference sequence). Deletions cut 3 bases from V and 4 bases from J, with 9 bases between. The CDR3 coding sequence is TGTGCCAGCAGTTTTGCCCGGGGCTATGGCTACACCTTC. Translating gives CASSFARGYGYTF.